The following is a TCR beta chain sequence with its context. These data belong to a study of blood T cell repertoires in COVID-19. The germline V gene has CDR1 SEHNR and CDR2 FQNEAQ (reference sequence). This CDR3 is 13 amino acids long. The V gene lost 4 bases and the J gene lost 1 base, with 7 bases spanning the gap. The table came from immunoSEQ multiplex PCR; TCRdb's copy has only in-frame clones and leaves some out. The table lists about 94,000 clones, more than 70% of them singletons. Sequencing was done on a sample of peripheral blood. The sequence was collected from a human donor with acute or convalescent COVID-19. The donor label of this sample is uncertain. V usage is TRBV7-9 and J usage is TRBJ1-1; no clear D. The CDR3 is CASSYVGNTEAFF. The CDR3 DNA is TGTGCCAGCAGCTACGTCGGGAACACTGAAGCTTTCTTT.